The 8 T cell receptor beta chains in this list originate from one sample, sequenced in a study of shared clonotypes between healthy human individuals. Measured with immunoSEQ multiplex PCR; TCRdb has only the in-frame clones, and not every one. The sample has over 2 million clones, 85% to 95% seen once. Material: naive CD4+ T cells sorted from blood. The subset here: CD45RA+ positively selected. All receptors come from a man aged 18 to 29 in good health.

Notes on this clone: An end of the junction does not agree with germline; a read error may underlie this. The chain employs TRBV6-5 and TRBJ1-1; D is unclear. The CDR3 extends over 16 amino acids. The germline gives CDR1 MNHEY, CDR2 SVGAGI. CDR3: CASSNSARQRNTEAFF. In nucleotides, the CDR3 is TGTGCCAGCAGTAACTCGGCGCGCCAGAGGAACACTGAAGCTTTCTTT.

The chain has TRBV10-1 and TRBJ2-5, with no clear D. Germline lookup yields CDR1 WNHNN and CDR2 SYGVQD (reference sequence). The CDR3 is 13 residues long. V dropped 5 bases and J dropped 5 bases, with 12 bases sitting between them. The CDR3 region has the DNA TGCGCCAGCAGTCGACATCGGGTGGAGACCCAGTACTTC. As protein: CASSRHRVETQYF.

This rearrangement joins TRBV5-1 to TRBJ2-4; no clear D. CDR1 is SGHRS and CDR2 is YFSETQ in the germline V gene. The CDR3 consists of 15 residues. V gave up 0 bases and J gave up 0 bases, with 7 bases separating them. The CDR3 DNA reads as TGCGCCAGCAGCTTGGATATGCCAGCCAAAAACATTCAGTACTTC. Amino acid sequence: CASSLDMPAKNIQYF. Full variable domain (remainder filled in from reference TRBV5-1 and TRBJ2-4): KAGVTQTPRYLIKTRGQQVTLSCSPISGHRSVSWYQQTPGQGLQFLFEYFSETQRNKGNFPGRFSGRQFSNSRSEMNVSTLELGDSALYLCASSLDMPAKNIQYFGAGTRLSVL.

The CDR3 region is CASSLQYRDTEAFF. CDR3 DNA: TGTGCCAGCAGCTTACAGTACAGGGATACTGAAGCTTTCTTT. The rearrangement links TRBV11-2 to TRBJ1-1, with D perhaps TRBD1 (6 bases). The V end was cut by 2 bases, the J end by 5 bases, with 12 bases between. This CDR3 comprises 14 residues. Looked up from germline, CDR1 is SGHAT and CDR2 is FQNNGV.

The chain joins TRBV5-1 to TRBJ2-2; 13 nucleotides match TRBD2. After removal of 4 bases from V and 5 bases from J, the junction contained 5 bases not matched to a gene. Germline V gene lookup returns CDR1 SGHRS and CDR2 YFSETQ. This CDR3 contains 16 residues. CDR3 region: CASSRGLAGETGELFF. For the CDR3, the DNA is TGCGCCAGCAGCCGCGGACTAGCGGGGGAAACCGGGGAGCTGTTTTTT.

The V and J genes are TRBV4-1 and TRBJ1-5, with D unclear. Trimming took 1 base from V and 3 from J, leaving 13 bases between them. CDR3 length: 16 amino acids. Germline V gene data show CDR1 as MGHRA and CDR2 as YSYEKL. CDR3 in DNA: TGCGCCAGCAGCCAAGTGGTAGGAACCTTCAATCAGCCCCAGCATTTT. Translating gives CASSQVVGTFNQPQHF.

The J gene is TRBJ2-6, the V gene TRBV6-1; perhaps TRBD1 as D (6 bases). The CDR3 is 17 amino acids. The germline V and J ends were trimmed by 0 bases and 0 bases, with 9 bases remaining between them. Germline values: CDR1 MNHNS, CDR2 SASEGT. The CDR3 DNA is TGTGCCAGCAGTGAAGCACAGGGAAGCTCTGGGGCCAACGTCCTGACTTTC. Translating gives CASSEAQGSSGANVLTF.

This clone showed up just once. The chain is built from TRBV5-6 and TRBJ2-7, with a weak D call TRBD2 (5 bases). Trimming stripped 4 bases from V and 2 bases from J, with 16 bases between. The CDR3 is made up of 15 amino acids. CDR1 SGHDT and CDR2 YYEEEE come from the germline V gene. The DNA of the CDR3 is TGTGCCAGCAGCACCACGGGAAGGGTTACCTACGAGCAGTACTTC. This encodes CASSTTGRVTYEQYF.